This T cell receptor (beta chain) was sequenced during a study of T cell repertoires in cytomegalovirus infection. Turning to the study itself: CMV infection and matching HLA type were both indicated by public TCR beta signatures. Whole-study findings and limits: CMV carriers with the relevant HLA were identified by cumulative public TCR beta family frequency.

TCRdb redid the calling of the reads with MiXCR, one entry per CDR3 protein. The table has about 63,000 distinct CDR3 sequences, roughly a fifth seen once. Germline assignment: CDR1 LGHNA and CDR2 YNFKEQ. The CDR3 is made up of 12 amino acids. The V end was cut by 1 base, the J end by 5 bases, with 5 bases between. This clonotype was found a few times. Its antigen is unidentified. The TCR was taken from a human donor in good health (CMV status not recorded). Some clones in this sample may be carry-over from other donors' samples. Source: CD8+ T cells from cultured PBMCs, taken from culture after CMV antigen stimulation. The chain uses TRBV4-2 and TRBJ1-1; D gene uncertain. In DNA form, the CDR3 reads TGTGCCAGCAGCCAAGTTAGAACTGAAGCTTTCTTT. Amino acid sequence: CASSQVRTEAFF.